The T cell receptor (beta chain) under discussion was sequenced for a study of neurological immune-mediated disorders. This clonotype was seen repeatedly, ten times or more. Source material was 2 million unsorted PBMCs, stored at -80 °C in RNAlater. The germline V gene encodes CDR1 SQVTM and CDR2 ANQGSEA. After removal of 0 bases from V and 3 bases from J, the junction contained 8 bases not matched to a gene. CDR3 length: 16 residues. TCRdb fed the 5' RACE reads into MiXCR, producing one record per CDR3 protein. The table shows about 36,000 distinct CDR3 sequences, with approximately 10% occurring only once.

The clonotype comes from a woman aged 25 to 39 with HTLV-1-associated myelopathy (HAM/TSP). This chain uses TRBV29-1 with TRBJ1-2, with 9 nucleotides matching TRBD1. Sample: PBMCs. CDR3 nucleotide sequence: TGCAGCGTTGAAGATCAGGGACAGGGTTCGTACTATGGCTACACCTTC. It is translated as CSVEDQGQGSYYGYTF.